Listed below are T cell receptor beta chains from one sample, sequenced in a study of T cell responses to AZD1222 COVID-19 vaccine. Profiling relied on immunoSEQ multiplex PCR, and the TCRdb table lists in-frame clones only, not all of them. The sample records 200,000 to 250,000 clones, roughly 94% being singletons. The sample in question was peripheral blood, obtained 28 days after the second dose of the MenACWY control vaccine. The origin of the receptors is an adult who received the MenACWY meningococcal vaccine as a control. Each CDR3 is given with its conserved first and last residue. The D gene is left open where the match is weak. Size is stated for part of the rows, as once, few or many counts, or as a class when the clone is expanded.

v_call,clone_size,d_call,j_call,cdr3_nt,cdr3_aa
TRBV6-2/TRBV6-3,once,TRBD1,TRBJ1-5,TGTGCCAGCAGTAACGGAGGACAGGGGGGTAGTCAGCCCCAGCATTTT,CASSNGGQGGSQPQHF
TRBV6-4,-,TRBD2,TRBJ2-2,TGTGCCAGCAGTGACTCGGGGACTAGCGGGAGTCCCGGGGAGCTGTTTTTT,CASSDSGTSGSPGELFF
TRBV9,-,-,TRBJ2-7,TGTGCCAGCAGCAAGGGACTGTCCGCCTACGAGCAGTACTTC,CASSKGLSAYEQYF
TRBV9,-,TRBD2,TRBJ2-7,TGTGCCAGCAGCGTAGGCCGGACTAGCGGGGACGAGCAGTACTTC,CASSVGRTSGDEQYF
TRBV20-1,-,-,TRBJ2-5,TGCAGTGCTAGAGTCGGGGAGACCCAGTACTTC,CSARVGETQYF
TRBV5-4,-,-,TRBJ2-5,TGTGCCAGCAGCTTGTTCAGAGGTGGGGGATCAGAGACCCAGTACTTC,CASSLFRGGGSETQYF
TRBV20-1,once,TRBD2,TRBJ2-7,TGCAGTGCTATTGATAGCTTTAGCGGGAGGAGGAACGAGCAGTACTTC,CSAIDSFSGRRNEQYF
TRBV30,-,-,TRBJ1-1,TGTGCCTGGAGTCCCGGCGGTTCGAGGATGAACACTGAAGCTTTCTTT,CAWSPGGSRMNTEAFF
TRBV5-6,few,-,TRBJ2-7,TGTGCCAGCAGCTTGGGGAAAGGGAGCAATTGGGGGTCCTACGAGCAGTACTTC,CASSLGKGSNWGSYEQYF
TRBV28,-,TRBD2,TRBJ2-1,TGTGCCAGCAGAGAAGGACTAGCGGGAGTCTACAATGAGCAGTTCTTC,CASREGLAGVYNEQFF
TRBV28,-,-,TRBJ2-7,TGTGCCAGCAGTTTAGGGCCAGGTCGAAGCTCCTACGAGCAGTACTTC,CASSLGPGRSSYEQYF
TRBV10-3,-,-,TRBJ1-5,TGTGCCATCGCCGGCGGGGACGGAGCTTTTAGCAATCAGCCCCAGCATTTT,CAIAGGDGAFSNQPQHF
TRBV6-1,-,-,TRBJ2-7,TGTGCCAGCAGTGAAGGGGGGCGCTACGAGCAGTACTTC,CASSEGGRYEQYF
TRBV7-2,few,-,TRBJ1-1,TGTGCCAGCAGCTTAGCGCTGGGATTGAACACTGAAGCTTTCTTT,CASSLALGLNTEAFF
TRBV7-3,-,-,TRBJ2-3,TGTGCCAGCAGCTTAAAGAACACAGATACGCAGTATTTT,CASSLKNTDTQYF
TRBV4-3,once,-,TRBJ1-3,TGCGCCAGCAGCCAAGATCGCAGAGCGTACGGTAACACCATATATTTT,CASSQDRRAYGNTIYF
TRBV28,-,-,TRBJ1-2,TGTGCCAGCAGCTTAGCTAGCTATGGCTACACCTTC,CASSLASYGYTF
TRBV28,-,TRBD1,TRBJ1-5,TGTGCCACCCACAGGGGCGAGGGCAATCAGCCCCAGCATTTT,CATHRGEGNQPQHF
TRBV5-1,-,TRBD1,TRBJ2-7,TGCGCCAGCAGCACAGGGGGCCACGAGCAGTACTTC,CASSTGGHEQYF
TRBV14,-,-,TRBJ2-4,TGTGCCAGCAGCCAAGATAATCGGTACATTCAGTACTTC,CASSQDNRYIQYF
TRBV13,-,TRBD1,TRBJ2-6,TGTGCCAGCAGCTCCGGGACAGGGTTAGCTGGGGCCAACGTCCTGACTTTC,CASSSGTGLAGANVLTF
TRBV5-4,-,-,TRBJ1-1,TGTGCCAGCAGCTTGGCCCGACAGAACACTGAAGCTTTCTTT,CASSLARQNTEAFF
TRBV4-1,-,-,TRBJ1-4,TGCGCCAGCAGCCACTTTTGGGCCGGCCCTCCCAGAGAAAAACTGTTTTTT,CASSHFWAGPPREKLFF
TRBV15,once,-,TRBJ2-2,TGTGCCACCAGCAGAGTCAAACCCGGGGCCGGGGCGGCCGGGGAGCTGTTTTTT,CATSRVKPGAGAAGELFF
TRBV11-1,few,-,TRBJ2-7,TGTGCCAGCAGCTCGGACAGATACGAGCAGTACTTC,CASSSDRYEQYF
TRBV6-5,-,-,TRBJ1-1,TGTGCCAGCAGTTACCCAGGACAGAACACTGAAGCTTTCTTT,CASSYPGQNTEAFF
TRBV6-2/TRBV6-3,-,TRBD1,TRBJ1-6,TGTGCCAGCAGTTACCCTACAGGGGGAAATTCACCCCTCCACTTT,CASSYPTGGNSPLHF
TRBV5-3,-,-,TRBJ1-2,TGTGCCAGAAGCTTGATCGACAGCAACTATGGCTACACCTTC,CARSLIDSNYGYTF
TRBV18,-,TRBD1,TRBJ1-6,TGTGCCAGCAAAAACTCGACAGGGTTGGGGGGCAGTTCACCCCTCCACTTT,CASKNSTGLGGSSPLHF
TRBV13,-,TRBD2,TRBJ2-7,TGTGCCAGCAGCTTAGGATCACTAGCGGGAGTTGGGTACGAGCAGTACTTC,CASSLGSLAGVGYEQYF